Shown below are 5 T cell receptor beta chains from a single sample sequenced in a study of T-cell reconstitution after alpha-beta-depleted transplantation in children. Using unique molecular identifiers, the investigators prepared the TCRbeta library. One entry per CDR3 protein, called by TCRdb with MiXCR from the PCR reads. In the table there are about half a million distinct CDR3 sequences, about an eighth of which are singletons. Material: PBMCs from the stem cell graft donor, obtained from the stem cell graft. The receptors derive from a human donor who donated a stem cell graft to a child with combined immunodeficiency.

This clonotype showed up just a few times. The genes are TRBV7-7 and TRBJ2-2; 8 bases fit TRBD1. The CDR3 is 15 residues long. Trimming at V came to 5 bases and at J to 4 bases, leaving 6 bases not matched to a gene. Germline values: CDR1 SSHAT, CDR2 FNYEAQ (reference sequence). In nucleotides, the CDR3 is TGTGCCAGCAGCCCGCGGACAGGGATCACCGGGGAGCTGTTTTTT. Translated, it gives CASSPRTGITGELFF.

The rearrangement uses TRBV10-3 and TRBJ1-5, with 9 bases fitting TRBD1. The germline CDR1 and CDR2 sequences are ENHRY and SYGVKD. V shed 4 bases and J 1 base; nucleotides not matched to a gene: 5. This CDR3 has 16 amino acids. The CDR3 coding sequence is TGTGCCATCAGTGGGACAGGGGCGGGGAGCAATCAGCCCCAGCATTTT. Encoded protein: CAISGTGAGSNQPQHF.

This clonotype was picked up a small number of times. V and J are TRBV9 and TRBJ2-7, with D perhaps matching TRBD2 (6 bases). The length of the CDR3 is 17 residues. CDR1 is SGDLS and CDR2 is YYNGEE in the germline V gene. The V and J ends lost 0 bases and 3 bases respectively, with 19 bases between them. The CDR3: CASSVGIAGSGLYEQYF. The CDR3 DNA reads TGTGCCAGCAGCGTAGGCATCGCGGGATCTGGGCTCTACGAGCAGTACTTC.

The chain uses TRBV20-1 and TRBJ2-7; D remains ambiguous. The CDR3 length is 12 residues. The V gene's germline CDR1 is DFQATT and CDR2 SNEGSKA (reference sequence). V lost 2 bases and J lost 3, with 8 bases in between. The CDR3 nucleotides are TGCAGTGCTAGACCGGGCAACTACGAGCAGTACTTC. Translation: CSARPGNYEQYF.

This clonotype turned up a few times. The chain carries TRBV10-3 and TRBJ2-1; the D is unclear. The CDR3 runs to 15 residues. The germline CDR1 and CDR2 sequences are ENHRY and SYGVKD. The V gene lost 5 bases and the J gene lost 0 bases, with 11 bases spanning the gap. The CDR3 loop reads CAISSGRSSYNEQFF. DNA for the CDR3: TGTGCCATCAGTTCAGGACGAAGCTCCTACAATGAGCAGTTCTTC.